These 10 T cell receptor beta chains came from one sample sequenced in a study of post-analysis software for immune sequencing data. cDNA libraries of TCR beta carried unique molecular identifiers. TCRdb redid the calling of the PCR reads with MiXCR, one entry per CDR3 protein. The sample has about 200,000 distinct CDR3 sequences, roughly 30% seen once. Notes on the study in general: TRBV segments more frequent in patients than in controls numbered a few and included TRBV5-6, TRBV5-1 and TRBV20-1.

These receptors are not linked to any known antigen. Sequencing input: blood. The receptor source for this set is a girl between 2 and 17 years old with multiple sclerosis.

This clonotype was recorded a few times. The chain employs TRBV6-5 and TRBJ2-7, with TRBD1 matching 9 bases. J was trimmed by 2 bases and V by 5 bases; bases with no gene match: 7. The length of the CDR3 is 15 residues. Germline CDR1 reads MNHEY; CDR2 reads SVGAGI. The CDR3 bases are TGTGCCAGCAGTGGGACAGGGCCGAGCCCCTACGAGCAGTACTTC. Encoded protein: CASSGTGPSPYEQYF.

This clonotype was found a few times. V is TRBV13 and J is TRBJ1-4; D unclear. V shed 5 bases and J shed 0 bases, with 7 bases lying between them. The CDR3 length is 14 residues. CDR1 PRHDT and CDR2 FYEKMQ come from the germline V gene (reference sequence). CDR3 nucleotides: TGTGCCAGCAGCCCCAAAGCAACTAATGAAAAACTGTTTTTT. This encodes CASSPKATNEKLFF.

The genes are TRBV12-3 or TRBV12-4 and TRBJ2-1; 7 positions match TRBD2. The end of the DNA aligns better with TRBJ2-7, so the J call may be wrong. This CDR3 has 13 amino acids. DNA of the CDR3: TGTGCCAGCAGTTTCGGGACTAAGAATGAGCAGTACTTC. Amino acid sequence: CASSFGTKNEQYF.

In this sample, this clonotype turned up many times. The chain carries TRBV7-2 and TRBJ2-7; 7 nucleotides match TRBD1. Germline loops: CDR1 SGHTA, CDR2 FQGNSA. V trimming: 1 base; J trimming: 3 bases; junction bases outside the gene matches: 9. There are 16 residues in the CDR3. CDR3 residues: CASSLGTGANFYEQYF. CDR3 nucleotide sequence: TGTGCCAGCAGCTTAGGTACAGGGGCGAATTTCTACGAGCAGTACTTC. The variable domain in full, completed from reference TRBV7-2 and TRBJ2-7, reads GAGVSQSPSNKVTEKGKDVELRCDPISGHTALYWYRQSLGQGLEFLIYFQGNSAPDKSGLPSDRFSAERTGGSVSTLTIQRTQQEDSAVYLCASSLGTGANFYEQYFGPGTRLTVT.

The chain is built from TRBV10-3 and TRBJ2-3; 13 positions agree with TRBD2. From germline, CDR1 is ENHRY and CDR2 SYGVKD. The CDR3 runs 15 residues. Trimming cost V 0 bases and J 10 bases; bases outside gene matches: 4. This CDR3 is CAISESGTSGTPQYF. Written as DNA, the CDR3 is TGTGCCATCAGTGAGTCCGGGACTAGCGGGACGCCGCAGTATTTT.

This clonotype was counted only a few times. DNA of the CDR3: TGCGCCAGCAGTGGTCCGGGGATAGCTGGCTACACCTTC. The encoded protein is CASSGPGIAGYTF. V usage is TRBV4-1 and J usage is TRBJ1-2; D is unclear. The V and J ends lost 6 bases and 7 bases respectively, with 15 bases between them. CDR3 length: 13 amino acids. Germline CDR1 and CDR2: MGHRA and YSYEKL.

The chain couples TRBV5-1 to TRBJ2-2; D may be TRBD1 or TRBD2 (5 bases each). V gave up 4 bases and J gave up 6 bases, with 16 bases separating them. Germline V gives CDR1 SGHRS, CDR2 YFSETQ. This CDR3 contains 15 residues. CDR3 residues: CASSRRDAFAGELFF. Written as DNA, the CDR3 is TGCGCCAGCAGCCGCAGGGACGCTTTCGCCGGGGAGCTGTTTTTT.

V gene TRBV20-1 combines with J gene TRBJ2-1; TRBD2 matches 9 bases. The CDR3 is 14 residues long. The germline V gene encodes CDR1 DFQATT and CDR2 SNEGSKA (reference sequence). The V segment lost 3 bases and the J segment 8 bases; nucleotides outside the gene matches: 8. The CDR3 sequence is CSARTPSGDDEQFF. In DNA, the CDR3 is TGCAGTGCTAGGACTCCTAGCGGGGACGATGAGCAGTTCTTC.

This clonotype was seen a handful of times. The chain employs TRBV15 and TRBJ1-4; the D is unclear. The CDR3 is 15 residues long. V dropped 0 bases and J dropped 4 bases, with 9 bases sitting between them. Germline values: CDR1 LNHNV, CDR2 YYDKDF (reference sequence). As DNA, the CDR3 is TGTGCCACCAGCAGAGATGTAAGCCGTAATGAAAAACTGTTTTTT. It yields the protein CATSRDVSRNEKLFF.

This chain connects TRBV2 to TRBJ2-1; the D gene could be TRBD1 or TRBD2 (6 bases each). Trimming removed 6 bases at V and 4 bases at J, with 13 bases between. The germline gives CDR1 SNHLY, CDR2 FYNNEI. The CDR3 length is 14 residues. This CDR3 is CASRGGLGYNEQFF. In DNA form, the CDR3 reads TGTGCCAGCAGGGGGGGCCTAGGTTACAATGAGCAGTTCTTC.